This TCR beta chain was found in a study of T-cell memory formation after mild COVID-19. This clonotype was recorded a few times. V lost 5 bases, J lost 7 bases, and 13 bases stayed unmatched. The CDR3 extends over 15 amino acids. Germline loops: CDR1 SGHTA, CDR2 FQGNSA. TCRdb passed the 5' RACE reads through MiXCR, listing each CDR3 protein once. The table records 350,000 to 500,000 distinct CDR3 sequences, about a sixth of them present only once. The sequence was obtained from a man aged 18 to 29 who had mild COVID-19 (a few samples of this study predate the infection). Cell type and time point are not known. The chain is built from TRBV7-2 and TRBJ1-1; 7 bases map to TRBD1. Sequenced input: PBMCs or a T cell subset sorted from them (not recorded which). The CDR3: CASSTYGDRAGEAFF. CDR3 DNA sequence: TGTGCCAGCAGCACCTACGGCGACAGGGCTGGTGAAGCTTTCTTT.